A selection of T cell receptor beta chains follows, all from one sample in a study of early T cells in non-severe SARS-CoV-2 infection. TCRdb passed the 5' RACE reads through MiXCR, listing each CDR3 protein once. The data contain roughly 93,000 distinct CDR3 sequences, roughly 14% of them seen just once; the ten biggest clones take up around 0.5%. The specimen was whole blood. The receptors here all came from an adult who was a healthcare worker with PCR-confirmed SARS-CoV-2 infection or an uninfected control (not recorded which). Both conserved end residues are part of each CDR3. A D gene is named only where the DNA matches it firmly. For some rows the clone size is stated as once, few or many, or as a class when expanded; others skip it.

j_call: TRBJ1-3
clone_size: -
d_call: -
v_call: TRBV5-1
cdr3_aa: CASSLGSFSGNTIYF
cdr3_nt: TGCGCCAGCAGCTTGGGCAGCTTCTCTGGAAACACCATATATTTT

j_call: TRBJ2-1
clone_size: -
d_call: TRBD1
v_call: TRBV7-7
cdr3_aa: CVSTEPRDRSYNEQFF
cdr3_nt: TGTGTCAGCACCGAACCCCGGGACAGGAGCTACAATGAGCAGTTCTTC

j_call: TRBJ2-1
clone_size: few
d_call: TRBD1
v_call: TRBV7-8
cdr3_aa: CASSFSGQGAPSSYNEQFF
cdr3_nt: TGTGCCAGCAGCTTTTCGGGACAGGGGGCGCCGAGCTCCTACAATGAGCAGTTCTTC

j_call: TRBJ2-3
clone_size: -
d_call: -
v_call: TRBV6-1
cdr3_aa: CASSPKKPPPDTQYF
cdr3_nt: TGTGCCAGCAGTCCTAAAAAACCCCCCCCAGATACGCAGTATTTT

j_call: TRBJ1-6
clone_size: -
d_call: -
v_call: TRBV11-2
cdr3_aa: CASSFEGDSPLHF
cdr3_nt: TGTGCCAGCAGCTTTGAAGGGGATTCACCCCTCCACTTT

j_call: TRBJ1-5
clone_size: many
d_call: TRBD1
v_call: TRBV24-1
cdr3_aa: CATRDRDLSQPQHF
cdr3_nt: TGTGCCACCAGGGACAGGGATTTAAGTCAGCCCCAGCATTTT

j_call: TRBJ2-3
clone_size: -
d_call: TRBD2
v_call: TRBV29-1
cdr3_aa: CSVWTSGSTDTQYF
cdr3_nt: TGCAGCGTTTGGACTAGCGGGAGCACAGATACGCAGTATTTT

j_call: TRBJ2-4
clone_size: -
d_call: -
v_call: TRBV14
cdr3_aa: CASSPPGTKNIQYF
cdr3_nt: TGTGCCAGCAGCCCCCCGGGAACCAAAAACATTCAGTACTTC

j_call: TRBJ2-5
clone_size: -
d_call: -
v_call: TRBV27
cdr3_aa: CASSRKYQETQYF
cdr3_nt: TGTGCCAGCAGTAGGAAATACCAAGAGACCCAGTACTTC

j_call: TRBJ1-1
clone_size: -
d_call: -
v_call: TRBV29-1
cdr3_aa: CSVGLGGNTEAFF
cdr3_nt: TGCAGCGTTGGTCTAGGAGGTAACACTGAAGCTTTCTTT

j_call: TRBJ1-2
clone_size: few
d_call: -
v_call: TRBV4-1
cdr3_aa: CASSQDSGRHGYTF
cdr3_nt: TGCGCCAGCAGCCAAGATTCAGGGAGGCACGGCTACACCTTC

j_call: TRBJ2-2
clone_size: -
d_call: -
v_call: TRBV28
cdr3_aa: CATSPAGVTGELFF
cdr3_nt: TGTGCCACCTCCCCCGCAGGGGTGACCGGGGAGCTGTTTTTT

j_call: TRBJ2-4
clone_size: -
d_call: -
v_call: TRBV30
cdr3_aa: CAWNRELRQNIQYF
cdr3_nt: TGTGCCTGGAACCGAGAGCTGCGTCAAAACATTCAGTACTTC

j_call: TRBJ1-5
clone_size: many
d_call: TRBD1
v_call: TRBV19
cdr3_aa: CATDLGQRSNQPQHF
cdr3_nt: TGTGCCACAGATTTGGGACAGAGAAGCAATCAGCCCCAGCATTTT

j_call: TRBJ2-3
clone_size: -
d_call: -
v_call: TRBV5-8
cdr3_aa: CASTPRRGTDTQYF
cdr3_nt: TGTGCCAGCACCCCGAGGAGAGGAACAGATACGCAGTATTTT

j_call: TRBJ1-6
clone_size: few
d_call: -
v_call: TRBV20-1
cdr3_aa: CSADGGLRSYNSPLHF
cdr3_nt: TGCAGTGCTGACGGAGGGTTACGGTCCTATAATTCACCCCTCCACTTT

j_call: TRBJ1-1
clone_size: few
d_call: -
v_call: TRBV5-1
cdr3_aa: CASSWMAPSPEAEAFF
cdr3_nt: TGCGCCAGCAGCTGGATGGCTCCGAGCCCTGAGGCTGAAGCTTTCTTT

j_call: TRBJ2-5
clone_size: many
d_call: TRBD2
v_call: TRBV13
cdr3_aa: CASSLVGGAQETQYF
cdr3_nt: TGTGCCAGCAGCTTAGTCGGGGGGGCCCAAGAGACCCAGTACTTC

j_call: TRBJ1-1
clone_size: -
d_call: TRBD1
v_call: TRBV18
cdr3_aa: CASSPRQGQDTEAFF
cdr3_nt: TGTGCCAGCTCACCCAGACAGGGCCAGGACACTGAAGCTTTCTTT

j_call: TRBJ2-2
clone_size: few
d_call: -
v_call: TRBV19
cdr3_aa: CASKARQSYGELFF
cdr3_nt: TGTGCCAGTAAAGCGAGACAATCTTACGGGGAGCTGTTTTTT

j_call: TRBJ2-5
clone_size: -
d_call: -
v_call: TRBV2
cdr3_aa: CASSELGETQYF
cdr3_nt: TGTGCCAGCAGTGAATTGGGAGAGACCCAGTACTTC

j_call: TRBJ2-4
clone_size: -
d_call: TRBD2
v_call: TRBV7-6
cdr3_aa: CASTSKRGRSKNIQYF
cdr3_nt: TGTGCCAGCACATCTAAGCGGGGTCGTTCCAAAAACATTCAGTACTTC

j_call: TRBJ2-3
clone_size: -
d_call: -
v_call: TRBV9
cdr3_aa: CASSEDFTDTQYF
cdr3_nt: TGTGCCAGCAGCGAGGACTTCACAGATACGCAGTATTTT

j_call: TRBJ2-1
clone_size: many
d_call: TRBD1
v_call: TRBV12-3/TRBV12-4
cdr3_aa: CASSGDRGYNEQFF
cdr3_nt: TGTGCCAGCAGTGGAGACAGGGGCTACAATGAGCAGTTCTTC

j_call: TRBJ2-1
clone_size: few
d_call: -
v_call: TRBV3-1
cdr3_aa: CASSPPGVNEQFF
cdr3_nt: TGTGCCAGCAGCCCCCCTGGGGTGAATGAGCAGTTCTTC

j_call: TRBJ1-2
clone_size: medium-sized
d_call: -
v_call: TRBV7-2
cdr3_aa: CASSSQHYGYTF
cdr3_nt: TGTGCCAGCAGCTCACAGCATTATGGCTACACCTTC

j_call: TRBJ2-5
clone_size: many
d_call: TRBD2
v_call: TRBV3-1
cdr3_aa: CASSLHSGGALGETQYF
cdr3_nt: TGTGCCAGCAGCCTACATAGCGGGGGGGCCCTTGGGGAGACCCAGTACTTC

j_call: TRBJ1-5
clone_size: many
d_call: -
v_call: TRBV19
cdr3_aa: CASSSTGKLNQPQHF
cdr3_nt: TGTGCCAGTAGTTCCACAGGGAAGCTAAATCAGCCCCAGCATTTT

j_call: TRBJ1-4
clone_size: -
d_call: TRBD1
v_call: TRBV14
cdr3_aa: CASSPGTVEKLFF
cdr3_nt: TGTGCCAGCAGCCCCGGGACAGTCGAAAAACTGTTTTTT

j_call: TRBJ1-1
clone_size: -
d_call: TRBD1
v_call: TRBV20-1
cdr3_aa: CSARDPGQGGTEAFF
cdr3_nt: TGCAGTGCTAGAGACCCTGGACAGGGGGGGACTGAAGCTTTCTTT

j_call: TRBJ2-2
clone_size: many
d_call: -
v_call: TRBV27
cdr3_aa: CASLAGPTNTGELFF
cdr3_nt: TGTGCCAGCTTAGCAGGCCCAACGAACACCGGGGAGCTGTTTTTT

j_call: TRBJ2-1
clone_size: many
d_call: TRBD1
v_call: TRBV7-2
cdr3_aa: CASSSRQGVYNEQFF
cdr3_nt: TGTGCCAGCAGCTCCCGACAGGGGGTCTACAATGAGCAGTTCTTC

j_call: TRBJ1-1
clone_size: few
d_call: -
v_call: TRBV18
cdr3_aa: CASSPGREPNTEAFF
cdr3_nt: TGTGCCAGCTCACCGGGCAGAGAACCGAACACTGAAGCTTTCTTT

j_call: TRBJ2-1
clone_size: few
d_call: -
v_call: TRBV3-1
cdr3_aa: CASSLFPREQFF
cdr3_nt: TGTGCCAGCAGCCTTTTTCCTAGAGAGCAGTTCTTC

j_call: TRBJ2-2
clone_size: -
d_call: -
v_call: TRBV7-3
cdr3_aa: CASSFRINTGELFF
cdr3_nt: TGTGCCAGCAGCTTCAGGATTAACACCGGGGAGCTGTTTTTT

j_call: TRBJ1-2
clone_size: few
d_call: TRBD1
v_call: TRBV30
cdr3_aa: CAWSVRQGDTF
cdr3_nt: TGTGCCTGGAGTGTAAGACAGGGGGACACCTTC

j_call: TRBJ2-1
clone_size: few
d_call: TRBD2
v_call: TRBV7-6
cdr3_aa: CASSPLAGGDNEQFF
cdr3_nt: TGTGCCAGCAGCCCACTAGCGGGGGGTGACAATGAGCAGTTCTTC

j_call: TRBJ2-1
clone_size: -
d_call: TRBD1
v_call: TRBV28
cdr3_aa: CASSWPDWGQGFNEQFF
cdr3_nt: TGTGCCAGCAGCTGGCCGGATTGGGGACAGGGGTTCAATGAGCAGTTCTTC

j_call: TRBJ2-2
clone_size: -
d_call: -
v_call: TRBV12-3/TRBV12-4
cdr3_aa: CATLHGPAGELFF
cdr3_nt: TGTGCCACCCTCCACGGACCGGCCGGGGAGCTGTTTTTT

j_call: TRBJ2-5
clone_size: few
d_call: -
v_call: TRBV7-6
cdr3_aa: CASGYQETQYF
cdr3_nt: TGTGCCAGCGGGTACCAAGAGACCCAGTACTTC

j_call: TRBJ2-5
clone_size: -
d_call: -
v_call: TRBV2
cdr3_aa: CASSEGQQQETQYF
cdr3_nt: TGTGCCAGCAGCGAAGGACAGCAGCAAGAGACCCAGTACTTC

j_call: TRBJ1-1
clone_size: many
d_call: -
v_call: TRBV21-1
cdr3_aa: CASSKAYRGLNTEAFF
cdr3_nt: TGTGCCAGCAGCAAAGCTTACAGGGGGTTGAACACTGAAGCTTTCTTT

j_call: TRBJ1-3
clone_size: few
d_call: TRBD1
v_call: TRBV4-1
cdr3_aa: CASSQYQGAAGNTIYF
cdr3_nt: TGCGCCAGCAGCCAATACCAGGGGGCTGCTGGAAACACCATATATTTT

j_call: TRBJ1-5
clone_size: many
d_call: -
v_call: TRBV12-3/TRBV12-4
cdr3_aa: CASSFPEQPQHF
cdr3_nt: TGTGCCAGCAGTTTCCCGGAGCAGCCCCAGCATTTT

j_call: TRBJ2-1
clone_size: -
d_call: -
v_call: TRBV6-1
cdr3_aa: CASRVQDEQFF
cdr3_nt: TGTGCCAGCAGGGTACAAGATGAGCAGTTCTTC

j_call: TRBJ2-5
clone_size: -
d_call: -
v_call: TRBV12-3/TRBV12-4
cdr3_aa: CASSLGPRRETQYF
cdr3_nt: TGTGCCAGCAGTTTGGGCCCCAGGCGAGAGACCCAGTACTTC

j_call: TRBJ1-6
clone_size: many
d_call: TRBD1
v_call: TRBV27
cdr3_aa: CASSTGDSYNSPLHF
cdr3_nt: TGTGCCAGCAGTACGGGGGACAGTTATAATTCACCCCTCCACTTT

j_call: TRBJ2-3
clone_size: -
d_call: TRBD1
v_call: TRBV20-1
cdr3_aa: CSARAGTGGSDTQYF
cdr3_nt: TGCAGTGCTAGAGCCGGGACAGGGGGCTCAGATACGCAGTATTTT